These 16 T cell receptor beta chains were all obtained from the same sample, sequenced in a study of T cells in women clearing cervical HPV infection. Using immunoSEQ multiplex PCR, the repertoire was profiled, and TCRdb retains in-frame clones only, with some absent. The table lists around 24,000 clones. The sample was blood buffy coat. Receptors were obtained from a woman aged 18-70 years with a cervical HPV16 infection that either progressed to CIN3+ or cleared (not recorded which).

As for this clone: The CDR3 is cut off 3 residues early in the read; its end comes from the germline J gene. The chain combines TRBV20-1 with TRBJ2-3; 11 positions match TRBD1. This CDR3 comprises 15 residues. The germline gives CDR1 DFQATT, CDR2 SNEGSKA (reference sequence). The CDR3 DNA, read in part, is TGCAGTGCTAGAGGGGGGACAGGGGGTGGTCAGCCG. Protein: CSARGGTGGGQP. The full CDR3 is CSARGGTGGGQPQYF.

Details on this clone: The sequenced fragment ends 3 residues before the CDR3 boundary, so the rest is inferred from the germline J gene. The chain has TRBV7-2 and TRBJ2-7; 8 nucleotides align to TRBD1. In germline, CDR1 is SGHTA, CDR2 FQGNSA. The V segment lost 3 bases and the J segment 3 bases; nucleotides outside the gene matches: 4. The CDR3 spans 14 residues. This CDR3 is CASSFDRGRYEQYF. The CDR3 DNA, read in part, is TGTGCCAGCAGCTTTGACAGGGGTCGCTACGAG.

Comments on this clone: The CDR3 end falls 3 residues outside the read, so it is completed with the germline J gene. This chain links TRBV19 with TRBJ1-2, with a tentative D call TRBD1 (6 bases). Germline assignment: CDR1 LNHDA and CDR2 SQIVND (reference sequence). The length of the CDR3 is 13 residues. Partial CDR3 DNA: TGTGCCAGTAGTATAACCCAGGGGTACGAC. Protein product: CASSITQGYD. The CDR3 in its entirety is CASSITQGYDYTF.

On this clone itself: The sequence runs out 3 residues before the end of the CDR3; the remainder is reconstructed from the germline J gene. The chain employs TRBV20-1 and TRBJ2-7, with 8 bases aligning to TRBD1. Trimming removed 6 bases from V and 6 bases from J; junction bases left unmatched: 16. Germline loops: CDR1 DFQATT, CDR2 SNEGSKA (reference sequence). The CDR3 runs to 15 residues. The CDR3 bases that were read are TGCAGTGCCCAACGGTGGGATCAGGGGGCGGTCGAG. Protein sequence: CSAQRWDQGAVE. The full CDR3 reads CSAQRWDQGAVEQYF.

A note on this clone: With the read ending 3 residues before the CDR3 end, the germline J gene is used to fill in that end. The gene calls are TRBV6-2 or TRBV6-3 and TRBJ1-1; 8 bases fit TRBD1. CDR3 size: 13 residues. The V gene's germline CDR1 is MNHEY and CDR2 SVGEGT. After removal of 5 bases from V and 4 bases from J, the junction contained 3 bases not matched to a gene. The CDR3 here is CASSKTGVTEAFF. The sequenced part of the CDR3 DNA is TGTGCCAGCAGTAAGACAGGGGTCACTGAA.

With regard to this clone: The CDR3 end lies 3 residues beyond the end of the read and is filled in from the germline J gene. The gene calls are TRBV6-2 or TRBV6-3 and TRBJ2-7, with D hard to call. The germline V gene encodes CDR1 MNHEY and CDR2 SVGEGT. This CDR3 has 13 residues. V dropped 2 bases and J dropped 5 bases, with 10 bases sitting between them. CDR3: CASSYLADNEQYF. The CDR3 DNA, read in part, is TGTGCCAGCAGTTACCTCGCCGACAACGAG.

In regard to this clone: The CDR3 goes on 3 residues after the read ends, and that part is filled in from the germline J gene. The V gene is TRBV19, the J gene TRBJ2-2, with D tentatively TRBD1 (6 bases). Trimming cost V 6 bases and J 3 bases, with 11 bases left between them. The germline V gene encodes CDR1 LNHDA and CDR2 SQIVND (reference sequence). This CDR3 region has 14 residues. The CDR3 here is CASSEGDDTGELFF. The sequenced CDR3 bases are TGTGCCAGTAGCGAGGGGGACGACACCGGGGAG.

For this clone: The CDR3 end is not reached by the read, which stops 3 residues before it; the germline J gene fills it in. The gene calls are TRBV7-3 and TRBJ2-7; D may match TRBD1 or TRBD2 (6 bases each). The V and J ends lost 2 bases and 3 bases respectively, with 8 bases between them. This CDR3 has 13 amino acids. In germline, CDR1 is SGHTA, CDR2 FQGTGA. The CDR3 DNA, read in part, is TGTGCCAGCAGCTTAGGAGGGGGCTACGAG. It translates to CASSLGGGYE. The whole CDR3 is CASSLGGGYEQYF.

Turning to this clone: Coverage ceases 3 residues before the CDR3 finishes, and the germline J gene fills in the end. V gene TRBV6-2 or TRBV6-3 combines with J gene TRBJ1-2; D unclear. Germline V CDR1 and CDR2: MNHEY, SVGEGT. The germline V and J ends were trimmed by 8 bases and 4 bases, with 8 bases remaining between them. There are 11 residues in the CDR3. The CDR3 here is CASQAGYGYTF. CDR3 DNA (partial): TGTGCCAGCCAAGCAGGCTATGGC.

Comment on this clone: The sequenced fragment ends 3 residues before the CDR3 boundary, so the rest is inferred from the germline J gene. V and J are TRBV5-6 and TRBJ2-5; the match to TRBD2 covers 7 bases. Germline V lookup: CDR1 SGHDT, CDR2 YYEEEE. This CDR3 is 14 amino acids long. With V trimmed by 2 bases and J by 1 base, 2 bases remained unmatched. This chain's CDR3 is CASSLAGTQETQYF. CDR3 bases read: TGTGCCAGCAGCTTAGCGGGGACCCAAGAGACC.

Comments on this clone: The CDR3 goes on 3 residues after the read ends, and that part is filled in from the germline J gene. This chain joins TRBV7-8 and TRBJ2-5; D may be TRBD1 (6 bases). Trimming left V 3 bases short and J 0 bases short, with 8 bases between. The CDR3 sequence is 14 residues long. Germline V gene sequence: CDR1 SGHVS, CDR2 FQNEAQ. This CDR3 is CASSFGQNQETQYF. The CDR3 DNA, read in part, is TGTGCCAGCAGCTTCGGACAGAACCAAGAGACC.

Comments on this clone: Sequencing ends 3 residues short of the CDR3 end; the germline J gene provides the rest. The chain links TRBV7-6 to TRBJ2-2; D possibly corresponds to TRBD1 (5 bases). The CDR3 totals 14 residues. In germline, CDR1 is SGHVS, CDR2 FNYEAQ. CDR3 loop: CASSLNPADRKLFF. The DNA read from the CDR3 is TGTGCCAGCAGCTTAAATCCGGCTGACAGAAAG.

Details on this clone: The missing CDR3 end, 3 residues past where the read stops, is filled in from the germline J gene. The chain joins TRBV19 to TRBJ1-1; possible D gene TRBD1, 5 bases. The CDR3 runs to 16 residues. With 4 bases removed from V and 0 bases from J, the gap between germline ends came to 15 bases. CDR1 and CDR2 (germline): LNHDA, SQIVND (reference sequence). CDR3 region: CASSRGRGTVNTEAFF. CDR3 DNA, as far as it was read: TGTGCCAGTAGTAGAGGGAGGGGCACAGTGAACACTGAA.

Worth noting for this clone: The read falls 3 residues short of the CDR3 end, and the missing part is taken from the germline J gene. The V call is TRBV7-9, the J call TRBJ1-2; 10 nucleotides agree with TRBD1. In germline, CDR1 is SEHNR, CDR2 FQNEAQ (reference sequence). The length of the CDR3 is 13 residues. CDR3 loop: CASSGDRGRGYTF. CDR3 DNA (partial): TGTGCCAGCAGCGGGGACAGGGGCCGGGGC.

About this clone: The missing CDR3 end, 3 residues past where the read stops, is filled in from the germline J gene. V gene TRBV20-1 combines with J gene TRBJ1-1; D gene ambiguous. V lost 4 bases to trimming and J lost 0 bases, with 9 bases between them. The CDR3 loop spans 13 amino acids. CDR1 and CDR2 from the germline V gene are DFQATT and SNEGSKA (reference sequence). This CDR3 reads CSANTQVNTEAFF. The DNA read from the CDR3 is TGCAGTGCTAACACTCAGGTGAACACTGAA.

Comments on this clone: From the germline J gene comes the end of the CDR3, since the read stops 3 residues before it. The chain recombines TRBV7-8 with TRBJ2-2, with D hard to call. Trimming pared 4 bases from V and 0 bases from J, leaving 12 bases between. Germline V gives CDR1 SGHVS, CDR2 FQNEAQ. CDR3 length: 16 residues. The sequenced part of the CDR3 DNA is TGTGCCAGCAGCTCCACAGAAAACACGAACACCGGGGAG. This translates into CASSSTENTNTGE. The whole CDR3 reads CASSSTENTNTGELFF.